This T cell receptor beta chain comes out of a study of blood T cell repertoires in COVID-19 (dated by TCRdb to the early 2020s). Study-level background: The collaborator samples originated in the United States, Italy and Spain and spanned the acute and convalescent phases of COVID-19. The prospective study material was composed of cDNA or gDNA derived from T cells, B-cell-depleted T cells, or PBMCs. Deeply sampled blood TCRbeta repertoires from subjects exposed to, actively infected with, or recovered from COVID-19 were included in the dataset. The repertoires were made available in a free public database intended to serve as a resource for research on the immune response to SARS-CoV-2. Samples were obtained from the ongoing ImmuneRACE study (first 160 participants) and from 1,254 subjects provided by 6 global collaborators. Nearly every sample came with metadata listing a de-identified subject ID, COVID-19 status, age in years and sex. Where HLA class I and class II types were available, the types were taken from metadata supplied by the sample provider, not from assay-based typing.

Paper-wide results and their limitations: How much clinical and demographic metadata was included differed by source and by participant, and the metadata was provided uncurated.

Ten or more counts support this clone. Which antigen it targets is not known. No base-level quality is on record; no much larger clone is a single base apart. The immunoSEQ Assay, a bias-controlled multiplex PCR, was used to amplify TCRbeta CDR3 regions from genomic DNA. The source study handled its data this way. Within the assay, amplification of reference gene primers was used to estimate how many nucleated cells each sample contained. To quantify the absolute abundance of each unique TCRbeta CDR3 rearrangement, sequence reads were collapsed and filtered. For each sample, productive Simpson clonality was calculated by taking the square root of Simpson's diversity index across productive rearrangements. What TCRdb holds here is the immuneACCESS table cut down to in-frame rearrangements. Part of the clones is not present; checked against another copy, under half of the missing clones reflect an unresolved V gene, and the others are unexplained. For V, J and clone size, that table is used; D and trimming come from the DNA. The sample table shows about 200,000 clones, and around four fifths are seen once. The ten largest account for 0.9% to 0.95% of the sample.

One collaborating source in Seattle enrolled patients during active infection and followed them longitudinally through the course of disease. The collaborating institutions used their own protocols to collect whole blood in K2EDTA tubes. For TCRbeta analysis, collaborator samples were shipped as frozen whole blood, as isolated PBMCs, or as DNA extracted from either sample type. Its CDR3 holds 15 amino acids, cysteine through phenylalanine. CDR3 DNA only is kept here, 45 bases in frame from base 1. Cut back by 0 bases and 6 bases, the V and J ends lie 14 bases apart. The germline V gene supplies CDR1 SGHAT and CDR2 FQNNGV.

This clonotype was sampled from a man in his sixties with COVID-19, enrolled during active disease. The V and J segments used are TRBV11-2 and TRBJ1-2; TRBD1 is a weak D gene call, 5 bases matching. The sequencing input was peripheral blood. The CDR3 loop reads CASSLEPSGSHGYTF. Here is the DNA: TGTGCCAGCAGCTTAGAGCCTTCAGGGTCACATGGCTACACCTTC.